The 7 T cell receptor beta chains below all came from one sample that was sequenced in a study of blood T cell repertoires in COVID-19. The repertoire was sequenced with immunoSEQ multiplex PCR; TCRdb's copy has only in-frame clones and lacks some. Counted here are roughly 150,000 clones, about 80% occurring once; the ten biggest clones make up roughly 18%. Material for sequencing was peripheral blood. The receptor source for this set is a woman of 80 years or more with acute or convalescent COVID-19.

The chain combines TRBV3-1 (or the pseudogene TRBV3-2) with TRBJ1-6; perhaps TRBD1 as D (6 bases). This CDR3 is built from 17 residues. Germline values: CDR1 LGHDT, CDR2 YNNKEL (reference sequence). V lost 1 base and J 6 bases, leaving 16 bases between the germline ends. The CDR3 region is CASSQAIWGHRNSPLHF. The CDR3 nucleotides read TGTGCCAGCAGCCAAGCAATCTGGGGACATCGTAATTCACCCCTCCACTTT.

This rearrangement joins TRBV6-6 to TRBJ1-4, with D maybe TRBD1 (6 bases). From germline, CDR1 is MNHNY and CDR2 SVGAGI (reference sequence). CDR3 size: 16 residues. The V gene lost 6 bases and the J gene lost 4 bases, with 18 bases spanning the gap. CDR3 sequence reads: CASSRSTGTFNEKLFF. Written as DNA, the CDR3 is TGTGCCAGCAGCCGATCGACAGGAACTTTTAATGAAAAACTGTTTTTT.

This chain connects TRBV6-5 to TRBJ2-1; TRBD1 might be the D (5 bases). Trimming took off 2 bases at V and 7 bases at J, with 12 bases between the two ends. Germline values: CDR1 MNHEY, CDR2 SVGAGI. The CDR3 is 14 amino acids. CDR3 sequence: CASSYLAGMNEQFF. In DNA form, the CDR3 reads TGTGCCAGCAGTTACCTGGCAGGGATGAATGAGCAGTTCTTC.

This clone was recorded a few times. CDR3 region: CASSSRETATNEKLFF. CDR3 in DNA: TGTGCCAGCAGTTCCCGAGAGACTGCAACTAATGAAAAACTGTTTTTT. The rearrangement uses TRBV6-5 and TRBJ1-4, with no clear D. CDR1 and CDR2 (germline): MNHEY, SVGAGI. The CDR3 covers 16 residues. Deletions cut 4 bases from V and 0 bases from J, with 12 bases between.

This chain links TRBV5-1 with TRBJ2-5; D is unclear. The germline V gene has CDR1 SGHRS and CDR2 YFSETQ. V shed 3 bases and J shed 5 bases, with 5 bases lying between them. This CDR3 is 11 amino acids long. The CDR3 DNA is TGCGCCAGCAGCTCCTTTGAGACCCAGTACTTC. Translated, it gives CASSSFETQYF.

A single count supports this clone. The chain combines TRBV13 with TRBJ2-2; a weak D match, TRBD2 (5 bases). Germline V gives CDR1 PRHDT, CDR2 FYEKMQ (reference sequence). This CDR3 is 15 amino acids long. V shed 4 bases and J shed 6 bases, with 15 bases lying between them. The CDR3 protein is CASSYAGRRPGELFF. The DNA of the CDR3 is TGTGCCAGCAGCTACGCGGGTAGGCGGCCCGGGGAGCTGTTTTTT.

V usage is TRBV5-8 and J usage is TRBJ1-2; maybe TRBD1 (5 bases). V lost 4 bases to trimming and J lost 4 bases, with 17 bases between them. CDR1 SGHTS and CDR2 YDEGEE come from the germline V gene. There are 15 residues in the CDR3. The CDR3 region has the DNA TGTGCCAGCAGCAGTTCAACAGGAACCCTCTATGGCTACACCTTC. Protein sequence: CASSSSTGTLYGYTF.